This TCR beta chain came from a study of blood T cell repertoires in COVID-19. Whole-study context: The United States, Italy and Spain were the sources of the acute and convalescent COVID-19 samples.

The method was immunoSEQ multiplex PCR; TCRdb's version includes in-frame clones alone and lacks a portion of them. The data hold fewer than 600,000 clones, with roughly 89% observed a single time. The CDR3 is 16 amino acids. CDR1 ENHRY and CDR2 SYGVKD come from the germline V gene. Between the trimmed V and J ends, which lost 3 bases and 1 base, there was a span of 13 bases. The sequence came from a man aged 18-30 years with COVID-19, enrolled during active disease. The material sequenced was peripheral blood. This chain joins TRBV10-3 and TRBJ1-3; D is ambiguous. The DNA of the CDR3 is TGTGCCATCAGTGATGATCCGGGGAAGTCTGGAAACACCATATATTTT. Translation: CAISDDPGKSGNTIYF.